Detailed here is one T cell receptor (beta chain). This clonotype was counted many times. The antigen this receptor binds is unknown. One base away there is no much larger clone; base qualities are not given. This sample is drawn from a study of human T cells and chemical hapten exposure (dated by TCRdb to the early 2020s). The study in broad terms: For sensitization, 2% DPC in acetone was applied to a 2 cm by 2 cm area of upper inner arm skin. Patients additionally received weekly therapeutic DPC doses to the scalp throughout the roughly 24-week study period. Patch testing was done on the upper back using Finn chambers containing 0.01% DPC, and results were scored after 6 days according to International Contact Dermatitis Research Group standards. The patient cohort, mostly female, included alopecia areata with under or over 50% scalp involvement, alopecia totalis and alopecia universalis. The libraries were sequenced as a pool, and the TCR yield per sample differed mostly because of small variations in library volumes within the pool. Peripheral blood TCR repertoire changes were tracked in vivo in alopecia patients during primary and secondary sensitization to the hapten diphenylcyclopropenone (DPC). Blood samples were taken from patients before sensitization (week 0) and at 2, 6 and about 24 weeks after DPC sensitization. For TCR sequencing, blood came from 25 to 35 alopecia patients at anywhere from one to four time points (pre-sensitization, 2, 6 and 24 weeks).

What the authors observed across the whole study: Significantly more large CDR3 similarity clusters were formed by expanded TCRs than by pre-sensitization or healthy control sets, consistent with antigen-driven responses. Patch test score was positively correlated with the number of PT1 expanded TCRs, with significance at thresholds 8, 16 and 32 but not at 4. DPC sensitization did not change how many TCRs were above 1 in 1000 frequency, and no evidence was found of alterations in global repertoire structure. After repeated subsampling, the strength of the expansion versus patch-test correlation and the threshold at which it became significant changed. Because every patient had alopecia, a presumed autoimmune disease, the patients' immune response might differ from that of healthy individuals.

Library construction relied on RACE. The run used a NextSeq 500. During library preparation, unique molecular identifiers were attached to individual cDNA molecules so that TCRs could be counted quantitatively and reproducibly. From each blood RNA sample, both TCR alpha and TCR beta chains were sequenced. In the original analysis: Samples had a median of around 92,000 TCRs, with a range from roughly 23,224 to 700,000. V, J and CDR3 annotation of the TCR reads was carried out using the Decombinator software suite. Every sample was subsampled to the same number of TCRs (28,000) for the PS versus PT1 abundance plots. TCRs were defined as expanded if absent before sensitization and observed at least eight times at the 2-week time point. TCRdb handled the public reads itself, with Q25 trimming in fastp and clone calling in MiXCR, and kept productive beta chains. Merged by CDR3 protein, the rows form single entries marked with the most common genes and DNA. In this record, the V and J calls reflect TCRdb's handling and not the investigators' own analysis. Counted in this sample were about 290,000 distinct CDR3 sequences; 7.7% of them appeared once. Jointly, the top ten make up 0.9% to 1.5% of the sample.

The time point label, read with the paper, signifies: pre-sensitization, week 0. Taken with the paper, the label for treatment or condition translates to: therapeutic diphenylcyclopropenone sensitization with weekly scalp DPC. Blood at each patch-test visit was drawn before the patch test was applied. Patients were eligible if aged 18 to 70, diagnosed with alopecia and judged suitable for DPC therapy, and pregnant patients were excluded. Total RNA was extracted from unfractionated whole blood that had been collected in Tempus Blood RNA tubes. CDR1 is given as KGHDR and CDR2 as SFDVKD, both from the germline V gene. V loses 4 bases of germline sequence and J loses 0 bases, and the interval between the two ends is 3 bases. The CDR3 spans 13 residues, from the cysteine through the phenylalanine. Only the CDR3 part of the read is kept: 39 bases, read in frame from the first base.

The starting material was whole blood, obtained in connection with sensitization to the hapten diphenylcyclopropenone (DPC). The chain is made from TRBV24-1 and TRBJ1-3; no confident D gene assignment can be made. This clonotype was obtained from a man aged 18 to 29 with alopecia areata. Some clones in this sample may be carry-over from other donors' samples. This receptor carries the CDR3 CATSEVSGNTIYF. The DNA reads TGTGCCACCAGTGAAGTCTCTGGAAACACCATATATTTT.